This TCR beta chain derives from a study of T cell repertoires in cytomegalovirus infection (dated by TCRdb to between 2017 and 2020). Study-level background: Peptide stimulations targeted recently identified HLA-C-restricted CMV epitopes, whose presentation resists viral immunomodulation, together with well-studied HLA-B-restricted epitopes. Donor HLA type was relevant to the analysis, as public TCR beta signatures indicated carriage of CMV infection together with the matching HLA type.

TCRdb lists the instrument as Illumina HiSeq 1500. TCRdb trimmed the raw reads at Q25, called clones with MiXCR and kept productive beta chains. Rows are unified per CDR3 protein, each entry keeping the most common DNA and genes. Within this sample are about 900,000 distinct CDR3 sequences, with 31% of them counted one time only. The top ten clonotypes cover around an eighth of the sample. In regard to this clonotype: Its recognized antigen is unknown. Per-base quality was not reported, and no clone a single base away is much larger than it.

The treatment or condition label for this specimen denotes: in vitro stimulation with specific CMV peptide epitopes to enrich CMV-specific T cells. Between the V and J ends, shortened by 4 bases and 1 base respectively, the junction contains 11 bases. The CDR3 contains 14 residues, cysteine and valine counted. Left in the record is the CDR3 DNA by itself, 42 bases read in frame from the first base. Taken from the germline V gene, the CDR1 and CDR2 loops are MDHEN and SYDVKM. What the research found in general, with its limitations: Cumulative frequency of public TCR beta family members discriminated carriers of CMV infection plus the relevant HLA type in this cohort and an independent roughly 350-donor cohort. The ex vivo response was dominated by HLA-C-restricted CMV-specific TCR beta clonotypes, which also provided the single most frequent clonotype in two of eight donors.

The source is a human donor in good health (CMV status not recorded). Some clones in this sample may be carry-over from other donors' samples. Sequenced here: cultured CD8+ T cells from PBMCs, sampled from culture after CMV antigen stimulation. The chain employs TRBV28 and TRBJ2-7; 5 matching bases give a weak D call of TRBD2. The nucleotide sequence reads TGTGCCAGCAGTTCCCCTGCGGGTTCCTACGAGCAGTACGTC. This sequence encodes CASSSPAGSYEQYV.